A single sample gave rise to the 24 T cell receptor beta chains below, sequenced in a study of cytomegalovirus exposure and HLA in healthy donors. PCR involved 60 Vbeta and 13 Jbeta primers. Clones were read by immunoSEQ multiplex PCR, and TCRdb kept only the in-frame ones, dropping some. Of some 110,000 clones listed, 60% to 80% are singletons. The specimen was PBMCs. All receptors come from a man aged 50 or older in good health and CMV-seropositive.

CDR3 loop: CASLKGTSGSREQYF. The CDR3 region has the DNA TGTGCCAGTCTAAAAGGGACTAGCGGGAGTAGGGAGCAGTACTTC. J is TRBJ2-7 and V is TRBV28, with 14 nucleotides matching TRBD2. The V segment lost 9 bases and the J segment 7 bases; nucleotides outside the gene matches: 11. The CDR3 is made up of 15 amino acids. Germline CDR1 is MDHEN and CDR2 is SYDVKM.

J is TRBJ2-4 and V is TRBV5-5, with no clear D. V was clipped by 0 bases and J by 6 bases, with 13 bases between them. From germline, CDR1 is SGHKS and CDR2 YYEKEE (reference sequence). This CDR3 has 15 amino acids. For the CDR3, the DNA is TGTGCCAGCAGCTTGGAGAGTGCCTCGGGAAACATTCAGTACTTC. Translation: CASSLESASGNIQYF.

V and J are TRBV2 and TRBJ1-4, with TRBD1 as a possible D gene (6 bases). V was pared by 7 bases and J by 2 bases, with 14 bases between. This CDR3 is built from 15 residues. Germline-derived CDR1 and CDR2 are SNHLY and FYNNEI. The CDR3 nucleotides read TGTGCCAGCATCCAAGGGGGACGGACTAATGAAAAACTGTTTTTT. Its translation: CASIQGGRTNEKLFF.

The chain joins TRBV10-3 to TRBJ1-2; D is unclear. CDR3 length: 14 amino acids. CDR1 and CDR2 (germline): ENHRY, SYGVKD. V was shortened by 0 bases and J by 8 bases, with 13 bases between the two germline ends. CDR3 nucleotide sequence: TGTGCCATCAGTGAGTCTTTGGAGTCGGGAGGCTACACCTTC. Protein sequence: CAISESLESGGYTF.

This chain links TRBV7-6 with TRBJ2-5; possible D gene TRBD2, 8 bases. Trimming stripped 5 bases from V and 7 bases from J, with 20 bases between. The CDR3 is made up of 15 amino acids. Germline lookup yields CDR1 SGHVS and CDR2 FNYEAQ. CDR3 protein: CASSQGGSGVGTQYF. Here the CDR3 DNA reads TGTGCCAGCAGCCAGGGGGGTAGCGGGGTTGGGACCCAGTACTTC.

As for this clone: The conserved phenylalanine or tryptophan normally closing the CDR3 is absent here, so this likely arose from a read error. The chain uses TRBV7-2 and TRBJ1-6; D not certain. Germline CDR1 reads SGHTA; CDR2 reads FQGNSA. The CDR3 is 15 residues long. Trimming took 1 base from V and 4 from J, leaving 8 bases between them. CDR3 sequence reads: CASSLGELYNSPLHV. CDR3 coding DNA: TGTGCCAGCAGCTTAGGTGAGCTGTATAATTCACCCCTCCACGTT.

V and J are TRBV28 and TRBJ1-6; 11 bases are a match to TRBD1. The trim removed 6 bases at V and 8 bases at J, leaving 12 bases unmatched. The CDR3 has 17 residues. Per the germline V gene, CDR1 is MDHEN and CDR2 is SYDVKM. Here the CDR3 reads CASRPQRGTGGYSPLHF. For the CDR3, the DNA is TGTGCCAGCAGACCCCAGCGTGGGACAGGGGGGTATTCACCCCTCCACTTT.

V gene TRBV4-3 combines with J gene TRBJ2-7, with 11 bases matching TRBD2. There are 16 residues in the CDR3. CDR1 LGHNA and CDR2 YSLEER come from the germline V gene. Trimming cost V 1 base and J 4 bases; bases outside gene matches: 6. This chain's CDR3 is CASSQVAGGPGYEQYF. CDR3 bases: TGCGCCAGCAGCCAAGTAGCGGGAGGGCCTGGGTACGAGCAGTACTTC.

The rearrangement uses TRBV28 and TRBJ1-6; the match to TRBD1 covers 7 bases. This CDR3 contains 15 residues. CDR1 is MDHEN, CDR2 SYDVKM, per germline. J lost 7 bases, V lost 3 bases, and 6 bases had no gene match. The CDR3 DNA sequence: TGTGCCAGCAGTTTTGGGGACAGAACAAATTCACCCCTCCACTTT. Translating it yields CASSFGDRTNSPLHF. Full variable domain (rest looked up from reference TRBV28 and TRBJ1-6): DVKVTQSSRYLVKRTGEKVFLECVQDMDHENMFWYRQDPGLGLRLIYFSYDVKMKEKGDIPEGYSVSREKKERFSLILESASTNQTSMYLCASSFGDRTNSPLHFGNGTRLTVT.

The V gene is TRBV27, the J gene TRBJ1-2; D not certain. Trimming removed 0 bases from V and 0 bases from J, with 11 bases in between. This CDR3 comprises 16 residues. In germline, CDR1 is MNHEY, CDR2 SMNVEV (reference sequence). The CDR3 region is CASSLSTRGANYGYTF. For the CDR3, the DNA is TGTGCCAGCAGTTTATCGACCCGGGGAGCTAACTATGGCTACACCTTC.

J is TRBJ2-1 and V is TRBV5-1, with 7 bases fitting TRBD1. Germline lookup yields CDR1 SGHRS and CDR2 YFSETQ. V lost 4 bases, J lost 0 bases, and 7 bases stayed unmatched. The CDR3 runs 16 residues. CDR3 amino acids: CASSGLWDSSYNEQFF. The DNA of the CDR3 is TGCGCCAGCAGCGGCTTATGGGACAGCTCCTACAATGAGCAGTTCTTC.

The rearrangement joins TRBV7-9 to TRBJ1-5; D possibly corresponds to TRBD1 (5 bases). Germline values: CDR1 SEHNR, CDR2 FQNEAQ (reference sequence). V was pared by 5 bases and J by 6 bases, with 14 bases between. The CDR3 runs 14 residues. The CDR3 DNA sequence: TGTGCCAGCAGCCCCGGGGGGGAGAGTCAGCCCCAGCATTTT. It encodes CASSPGGESQPQHF.

The chain is built from TRBV5-8 and TRBJ1-5; 9 bases are shared with TRBD1. The CDR3 sequence is 16 residues long. V shed 0 bases, J shed 6 bases, and the junction held 7 bases outside the gene matches. Germline V lookup: CDR1 SGHTS, CDR2 YDEGEE. CDR3 nucleotides: TGTGCCAGCAGCTTGGTGGGACAGGGCTCCGGTCAGCCCCAGCATTTT. Protein sequence: CASSLVGQGSGQPQHF. Filled out from reference TRBV5-8 and TRBJ1-5, the complete variable domain reads EAGVTQSPTHLIKTRGQQATLRCSPISGHTSVYWYQQALGLGLQFLLWYDEGEERNRGNFPPRFSGRQFPNYSSELNVNALELEDSALYLCASSLVGQGSGQPQHFGDGTRLSIL.

This clone has a handful of counts. The J gene is TRBJ2-2, the V gene TRBV6-1; D might be TRBD1 (5 bases). Germline lookup yields CDR1 MNHNS and CDR2 SASEGT. With 4 bases removed from V and 1 base from J, the gap between germline ends came to 13 bases. The length of the CDR3 is 16 residues. The CDR3 spells CASSAQDTGNTGELFF. The CDR3 DNA reads TGTGCCAGCAGTGCCCAAGATACAGGGAACACCGGGGAGCTGTTTTTT.

The genes are TRBV5-1 and TRBJ2-7, with 8 bases that match TRBD2. With V trimmed by 3 bases and J by 0 bases, 8 bases remained unmatched. The CDR3 totals 16 residues. Looked up from germline, CDR1 is SGHRS and CDR2 is YFSETQ. The CDR3 DNA reads TGCGCCAGCAGCTACTCGGGGGGGACTATCTCCTACGAGCAGTACTTC. Residues: CASSYSGGTISYEQYF.

J is TRBJ1-2 and V is TRBV30; 10 bases map to TRBD1. The CDR3 has 15 residues. CDR1 is GTSNPN, CDR2 SVGIG, per germline (reference sequence). V was clipped by 5 bases and J by 4 bases; unmatched bases: 10. CDR3 in amino acids: CAWGATGGDSYGYTF. In DNA, the CDR3 is TGTGCCTGGGGAGCGACAGGGGGCGACAGCTATGGCTACACCTTC.

The rearrangement uses TRBV5-4 and TRBJ2-7, with D tentatively TRBD2 (7 bases). The germline V gene has CDR1 SGHNT and CDR2 YYREEE (reference sequence). Deletions cut 2 bases from V and 7 bases from J, with 22 bases between. This CDR3 region has 16 residues. The CDR3 sequence is CASSFLLGGGSGEQYF. The CDR3 region has the DNA TGTGCCAGCAGCTTCCTTCTTGGGGGCGGGAGCGGAGAGCAGTACTTC.

The chain joins TRBV5-4 to TRBJ1-6; D is undetermined. This CDR3 contains 16 residues. The V gene's germline CDR1 is SGHNT and CDR2 YYREEE (reference sequence). V lost 4 bases and J 7 bases, leaving 18 bases between the germline ends. The chain's CDR3 is CASSLGGEGGNSPLHF. The DNA for the CDR3 is TGTGCCAGCAGCCTCGGTGGTGAGGGAGGAAATTCACCCCTCCACTTT.

The chain uses TRBV7-2 and TRBJ2-1, with 9 positions matching TRBD2. The CDR3 contains 15 residues. Germline trimming cut 3 bases from V and 5 bases from J; bases unmatched to any gene: 5. From germline, CDR1 is SGHTA and CDR2 FQGNSA. CDR3 in DNA: TGTGCCAGCAGCTTTCGGAGCGGGAGGAACAATGAGCAGTTCTTC. Translation: CASSFRSGRNNEQFF.

This rearrangement joins TRBV5-1 to TRBJ2-5, with D possibly matching TRBD2 (5 bases). In germline, CDR1 is SGHRS, CDR2 YFSETQ. The CDR3 length is 14 residues. V was trimmed by 4 bases and J by 0 bases, leaving 10 bases between them. CDR3 bases: TGCGCCAGCAGCAAAGGACTCCACCAAGAGACCCAGTACTTC. As protein: CASSKGLHQETQYF. The full variable domain, rest sourced from reference TRBV5-1 and TRBJ2-5, is KAGVTQTPRYLIKTRGQQVTLSCSPISGHRSVSWYQQTPGQGLQFLFEYFSETQRNKGNFPGRFSGRQFSNSRSEMNVSTLELGDSALYLCASSKGLHQETQYFGPGTRLLVL.

This sequence joins TRBV5-5 and TRBJ1-5; a weak D match, TRBD1 (6 bases). V was trimmed by 2 bases and J by 4 bases, leaving 10 bases between them. CDR3 size: 14 residues. The germline gives CDR1 SGHKS, CDR2 YYEKEE (reference sequence). The CDR3 DNA is TGTGCCAGCAGCTTCTTACAGGGTAATCAGCCCCAGCATTTT. This gives the protein CASSFLQGNQPQHF. Based on the CDR3 plus reference TRBV5-5 and TRBJ1-5, the full variable domain is DAGVTQSPTHLIKTRGQQVTLRCSPISGHKSVSWYQQVLGQGPQFIFQYYEKEERGRGNFPDRFSARQFPNYSSELNVNALLLGDSALYLCASSFLQGNQPQHFGDGTRLSIL.

This sequence joins TRBV4-2 and TRBJ1-4; 9 bases are shared with TRBD1. The CDR3 covers 17 residues. Trimming cost V 1 base and J 0 bases; bases outside gene matches: 3. CDR1 and CDR2 from the germline V gene are LGHNA and YNFKEQ. Here the CDR3 DNA reads TGTGCCAGCAGCCAAGGGGGACAGGGCACAACTAATGAAAAACTGTTTTTT. As protein: CASSQGGQGTTNEKLFF.

This chain joins TRBV7-9 and TRBJ2-3; the D gene is possibly TRBD1 (5 bases). The CDR3 consists of 14 residues. V lost 1 base and J 9 bases, leaving 14 bases between the germline ends. CDR1 SEHNR and CDR2 FQNEAQ come from the germline V gene (reference sequence). This chain's CDR3 is CASSLDRLGETQYF. As DNA, the CDR3 is TGTGCCAGCAGCTTAGACAGGCTCGGCGAGACGCAGTATTTT. The full variable domain, in which reference TRBV7-9 and TRBJ2-3 provide the parts outside the CDR3, is DTGVSQNPRHKITKRGQNVTFRCDPISEHNRLYWYRQTLGQGPEFLTYFQNEAQLEKSRLLSDRFSAERPKGSFSTLEIQRTEQGDSAMYLCASSLDRLGETQYFGPGTRLTVL.

This chain links TRBV6-1 with TRBJ2-7; 8 positions match TRBD1. V lost 1 base, J lost 3 bases, and 5 bases stayed unmatched. Germline lookup yields CDR1 MNHNS and CDR2 SASEGT. This CDR3 is 15 amino acids long. Written as DNA, the CDR3 is TGTGCCAGCAGTGAAGGGACAGGGATCTTCTACGAGCAGTACTTC. The encoded protein is CASSEGTGIFYEQYF.